This T cell receptor beta chain came from a study of PD-L1 blockade in urothelial cancer. Study overall: Blood drawn 3 weeks (second dose) and 6 weeks after treatment start was analyzed.

Points on this clone: Its antigen is unknown.

There are 14 residues in the CDR3. V was cut by 5 bases and J by 0 bases, with 11 bases left in between. CDR1 is SEHNR and CDR2 is FQNEAQ in the germline V gene (reference sequence). Study observations and caveats: Durable benefit accompanied greater 3-week expansion of tumor-associated blood clones.

Documented time point: pretreatment peripheral blood. The protocol was immunoSEQ multiplex PCR, while the TCRdb copy is restricted to in-frame clones and leaves out a portion. The repertoire holds under 95,000 clones, with over 75% as singletons. The TCR was taken from a man aged 55-75 years with urothelial cancer. Source: PBMCs, taken around atezolizumab (anti-PD-L1) treatment. The chain uses TRBV7-9 and TRBJ2-7; no reliable D call. CDR3 DNA: TGTGCCAGCAGCCCTTCCCGGAGCTCCTACGAGCAGTACTTC. Translated, it gives CASSPSRSSYEQYF.